Here is one T cell receptor (beta chain) with its context. This clone came up a few times. Its antigen remains undetermined. No much larger clonotype is one base removed from it; base qualities were not supplied. All of the isolated RNA was reverse transcribed with the High Capacity cDNA Reverse Transcription Kit, so expressed TCRB transcripts were sequenced. Deep immunoSEQ sequencing was applied to naive, central memory and regulatory T cell samples, giving an average of roughly 3.5 million total reads per sample. After sorted cells were lysed in RLT buffer, RNA was extracted with DNase-treated RNeasy Micro or Mini kits, with the choice depending on cell number. To prevent cross-contamination, every cell subset was processed on its own, while patient and healthy donor samples were processed together. The immunoSEQ multiplex PCR was used to amplify TCRB sequences from cDNA, generating 87-bp fragments that spanned the CDR3 region. Sequencing of the amplicons was performed on the Illumina HiSeq platform. Concerning the study's data processing: Synthetic template baselines were used to correct PCR bias computationally, reads within Hamming distance 2 were collapsed together, and singletons that could not be merged were discarded. Reads were aligned against IMGT to assign V, D and J genes, CDR3 length and insertions or deletions at six rearrangement sites. Within each subset, clonotype counts were normalized to the number of sorted cells before true diversity and Gini coefficients were calculated with the tcR R package. The overlap coefficient, calculated on TCRB nucleotide sequences, was used to quantify repertoire sharing. Out-of-frame TCRB sequences from naive cells were analyzed as a proxy for the pre-selection repertoire. Entries here come from immuneACCESS through TCRdb and include only in-frame sequences with V and J called. Some clones fail to appear in such tables; in the studies checked, an unresolved V gene covers under half of the shortfall, and the cause of the remainder is unknown. V and J calls and clone size are given by that table; D and trimming were obtained from the DNA. The sample has hundreds of thousands of clones on record, approximately 30% of them singletons. Of the sample, around 0.065% is held by the ten largest clones.

This record belongs to a study of beta chain features in type 1 diabetes (dated by TCRdb to 2016 to 2019). Background for the entire study: No differences in mean age, gender distribution, total cell number or subset yield were found between patients and healthy donors. Regulatory and stem cell-like memory subsets were isolated from only 8 patients and about 8 healthy donors, whereas naive and central memory subsets came from all 30 or so donors. In the study, recently diagnosed type 1 diabetes patients and matched healthy donors were compared on the TCRB repertoires of their sorted circulating CD4+ T cell subsets. A total of over 90,000,000 sorted cells were examined across all samples, and a strong correlation was observed between cell number per subset and RNA yield. The study at large found these results: Shorter templates might be favored by PCR, yet because patient and control samples were amplified and corrected together, any such skew would affect both groups equally. At VDJ recombination sites, type 1 diabetes patients had fewer insertions and more deleted nucleotides, which implies abnormalities in thymic rearrangement. Because cDNA was sequenced instead of genomic DNA, highly expressing activated cells could be over-represented, though the groups showed no difference in activation or CD3 levels. In all four CD4+ subsets, TCRB CDR3 length was moderately but significantly shorter in type 1 diabetes patients. Naive, central memory and regulatory TCRB repertoires appeared to be more alike among patients than among healthy donors. HLA sub-analyses involved small numbers of individuals, so any influence of HLA type on TCRB rearrangement remained unresolved.

The cysteine opens and the phenylalanine closes a CDR3 of 16 amino acids. Solely the CDR3 DNA is kept, with 48 bases framed from the first base. The junction carries 12 bases between V and J, which are trimmed by 1 base and 1 base respectively. The germline V gene sets CDR1 to SGHRS and CDR2 to YFSETQ. From each donor, a single peripheral blood sample of about 110 mL on average was drawn into heparinised tubes. Naive, central memory, regulatory and stem cell-like memory CD4+ T cells were sorted on a BD FACSAria II using a panel including CD45RO, CCR7, CD25, CD127, CD95 and CD27. All sorted populations exceeded 95% purity. PBMCs were isolated right away by Lymphoprep density gradient centrifugation and were stained directly, without culture. Samples were stained and sorted in pairs, with one healthy donor and one patient per experiment, so that batch effects were minimized.

The receptor chain draws on TRBV5-1 and TRBJ2-1, with the D segment possibly TRBD1 or TRBD2, each aligning over 6 bases. This clonotype originated in a man aged 18 to 29 in good health. The sequencing sample was made of naive CD4+ T cells from blood. The sample's cell subset or site label, decoded: true naive CD4+ T cells. Here the CDR3 is given as CASSLLGGGSYNEQFF. In nucleotide form, the sequence is TGCGCCAGCAGCTTGTTGGGGGGCGGATCCTACAATGAGCAGTTCTTC.